A single sample is the source of the 8 T cell receptor beta chains below, sequenced in a study of read filtering for tumor transcriptome and immune sequencing. Molecular barcoded adaptors covering alpha/delta and beta/gamma chains were used on roughly 400 ng RNA. TCRdb reanalysed the reads using MiXCR and keeps one entry per CDR3 protein. Of some 25,000 distinct CDR3 sequences in the sample, more than 20% were seen once. Sequencing was done on a sample of a population of CD138-negative cells sorted from bone marrow. These receptors were collected from a donor at least 40 years old with multiple myeloma.

This clonotype was recorded many times. V usage is TRBV5-1 and J usage is TRBJ2-5; possibly TRBD1 or TRBD2 for D (6 bases each). The CDR3 sequence is 13 residues long. V was pared by 5 bases and J by 4 bases, with 12 bases between. Germline loops: CDR1 SGHRS, CDR2 YFSETQ. CDR3 residues: CASSRRGRETQYF. The DNA of the CDR3 is TGCGCCAGCAGTCGGAGGGGGAGAGAGACCCAGTACTTC.

The table lists this clonotype with many counts. The chain recombines TRBV5-4 with TRBJ2-3; weak D call: TRBD1 (5 bases). V lost 1 base and J lost 0, with 6 bases in between. Germline values: CDR1 SGHNT, CDR2 YYREEE (reference sequence). The CDR3 has 14 amino acids. CDR3 amino acids: CASSLRQSTDTQYF. The CDR3 nucleotides read TGTGCCAGCAGCTTGAGACAGAGCACAGATACGCAGTATTTT.

This clonotype appeared many times. The CDR3 reads CASSPTGGNTEAFF. DNA for the CDR3: TGTGCCAGCAGTCCGACAGGGGGGAACACTGAAGCTTTCTTT. The chain is built from TRBV6-5 and TRBJ1-1; the match to TRBD1 covers 9 bases. V shed 5 bases, J shed 1 base, and the junction held 2 bases outside the gene matches. The V gene's germline CDR1 is MNHEY and CDR2 SVGAGI. The CDR3 totals 14 residues.

This clonotype is large. V is TRBV7-9 and J is TRBJ2-7, with a tentative D call TRBD2 (6 bases). Germline V lookup: CDR1 SEHNR, CDR2 FQNEAQ (reference sequence). This CDR3 comprises 15 residues. The V gene lost 4 bases and the J gene lost 3 bases, with 16 bases spanning the gap. The CDR3 sequence: CASSSDPSERYEQYF. The DNA of the CDR3 is TGTGCCAGCAGCTCCGATCCTAGCGAGCGCTACGAGCAGTACTTC.

This clonotype was found many times. The gene calls are TRBV29-1 and TRBJ2-7; TRBD1 matches 9 bases. Germline V CDR1 and CDR2: SQVTM, ANQGSEA. CDR3 length equals 16 residues. V shed 0 bases, J shed 3 bases, and the junction held 9 bases outside the gene matches. CDR3 coding DNA: TGCAGCGTTGAAGATCCCGGATCGACAGGGGGCTACGAGCAGTACTTC. Protein product: CSVEDPGSTGGYEQYF.

The chain couples TRBV6-5 to TRBJ2-5; possible D gene TRBD2, 7 bases. V lost 7 bases and J 1 base, leaving 10 bases between the germline ends. The CDR3 totals 13 residues. Germline V gene data show CDR1 as MNHEY and CDR2 as SVGAGI. CDR3 in amino acids: CASKGGVQETQYF. Written as DNA, the CDR3 is TGTGCCAGCAAGGGGGGGGTCCAAGAGACCCAGTACTTC.

This clonotype was detected ten times or more. The V gene is TRBV4-1, the J gene TRBJ2-1, with D possibly matching TRBD2 (5 bases). The V end lost 1 base, the J end lost 5 bases, and 15 bases lay between the germline ends. The CDR3 covers 16 residues. CDR1 is MGHRA, CDR2 YSYEKL, per germline. CDR3 bases: TGCGCCAGCAGCCAAGTCCAGTATTCGGAGGACAATGAGCAGTTCTTC. It specifies CASSQVQYSEDNEQFF.

Ten or more counts support this clonotype. The rearrangement links TRBV5-1 to TRBJ2-1, with 9 bases that match TRBD1. The CDR3 sequence is 15 residues long. Germline V CDR1 and CDR2: SGHRS, YFSETQ. Unmatched junction bases numbered 7, after V lost 2 bases and J lost 7 bases. Written as DNA, the CDR3 is TGCGCCAGCAGCTTAGGGGACAGGGAGAGTAATGAGCAGTTCTTC. Its translation: CASSLGDRESNEQFF.